Shown below are 13 T cell receptor beta chains from a single sample sequenced in a study of T-cell memory formation after mild COVID-19. TCRdb passed the 5' RACE reads through MiXCR, listing each CDR3 protein once. The data hold fewer than 650,000 distinct CDR3 sequences, with about 18% observed a single time. The sequencing sample was made of PBMCs or a T cell subset sorted from them (not recorded which). The receptors originated from an adult woman who had mild COVID-19 (a few samples of this study predate the infection). Cell type and time point are not known.

This clonotype appeared many times. The gene calls are TRBV11-2 and TRBJ2-7; 11 nucleotides line up with TRBD1. J gave up 3 bases and V 1 base, and 11 bases lay outside the gene matches. The germline CDR1 and CDR2 sequences are SGHAT and FQNNGV. This CDR3 spans 18 amino acids. CDR3 DNA sequence: TGTGCCAGCAGCTTAGGGATCGGGGGGACAGGGGGAGTCTACGAGCAGTACTTC. As protein: CASSLGIGGTGGVYEQYF. The variable domain in full, completed from reference TRBV11-2 and TRBJ2-7, reads EAGVAQSPRYKIIEKRQSVAFWCNPISGHATLYWYQQILGQGPKLLIQFQNNGVVDDSQLPKDRFSAERLKGVDSTLKIQPAKLEDSAVYLCASSLGIGGTGGVYEQYFGPGTRLTVT.

V and J are TRBV12-3 or TRBV12-4 and TRBJ1-4; D is uncertain. The CDR3 is made up of 13 amino acids. V lost 6 bases and J 3 bases, leaving 8 bases between the germline ends. The CDR3 loop is CASRGSANEKLFF. In nucleotides, the CDR3 is TGTGCCAGCAGGGGCTCGGCTAATGAAAAACTGTTTTTT.

This clonotype was seen only a few times. The rearrangement joins TRBV12-3 or TRBV12-4 to TRBJ2-3; D might be TRBD1 or TRBD2, each matching 5 bases. Deletions cut 1 base from V and 2 bases from J, with 10 bases between. The length of the CDR3 is 15 residues. Here the CDR3 DNA reads TGTGCCAGCAGTTTAGGAGGGACCTTCACAGATACGCAGTATTTT. As protein: CASSLGGTFTDTQYF.

A few counts support this clonotype. V is TRBV12-3 or TRBV12-4 and J is TRBJ2-1; the D call may be TRBD1 or TRBD2 (5 bases each). Deletions cut 7 bases from V and 7 bases from J, with 11 bases between. The CDR3 contains 12 residues. CDR3: CASTTRGNEQFF. CDR3 coding DNA: TGTGCCAGCACCACGAGGGGAAATGAGCAGTTCTTC.

Of note for this clonotype: The junction and the germline gene differ at one end; a read error may be behind it. J is TRBJ2-1 and V is TRBV11-3; either TRBD1 or TRBD2 may fit D (5 bases each). Germline V gene lookup returns CDR1 SGHNT and CDR2 YENEEA. This CDR3 spans 11 amino acids. CDR3 protein: CASSTRDPPIF. In nucleotides, the CDR3 is TGTGCCAGCAGCACCCGGGACCCCCCGATCTTC.

The chain couples TRBV24-1 to TRBJ2-5, with D hard to call. V was cut by 2 bases and J by 5 bases, with 8 bases left in between. Germline V gene sequence: CDR1 KGHDR, CDR2 SFDVKD. This CDR3 has 13 residues. CDR3 nucleotides: TGTGCCACCAGTGATTGGCCCGGGGAGACCCAGTACTTC. Translated, it gives CATSDWPGETQYF.

This clonotype showed up just a few times. The chain has TRBV12-3 or TRBV12-4 and TRBJ2-7; D gene unclear. V was clipped by 8 bases and J by 2 bases, with 16 bases between them. The CDR3 runs to 14 residues. CDR3 loop: CASGLRPQAYEQYF. CDR3 nucleotides: TGTGCCAGCGGCCTCAGGCCCCAAGCCTACGAGCAGTACTTC.

CDR3: CASSQAGTQNTEAFF. The CDR3 DNA is TGTGCCAGCAGCCAAGCGGGGACACAGAACACTGAAGCTTTCTTT. The chain has TRBV14 and TRBJ1-1, with D possibly TRBD1 on 6 matching bases. The CDR3 contains 15 residues. The V and J ends lost 1 base and 1 base respectively, with 10 bases between them. Germline lookup yields CDR1 SGHDN and CDR2 FVKESK.

This clonotype was found a few times. The chain couples TRBV5-6 to TRBJ2-7, with D unclear. CDR1 is SGHDT, CDR2 YYEEEE, per germline. The CDR3 covers 13 residues. The V and J ends lost 2 bases and 2 bases respectively, with 8 bases between them. The CDR3 spells CASSFERAYEQYF. The CDR3 DNA reads as TGTGCCAGCAGCTTTGAAAGGGCCTACGAGCAGTACTTC.

The rearrangement links TRBV6-5 to TRBJ1-2, with 8 bases that match TRBD1. The trim removed 5 bases at V and 6 bases at J, leaving 11 bases unmatched. The CDR3 consists of 15 residues. Germline lookup yields CDR1 MNHEY and CDR2 SVGAGI. The CDR3 is CASSPLGQGADGYTF. CDR3 sequence (DNA): TGTGCCAGCAGTCCCCTAGGTCAGGGGGCGGATGGCTACACCTTC.

As DNA, the CDR3 is TGTGCCACCAGCCGGGGTGAGGGTGGAGGCTATGGCTACACCTTC. Amino acid sequence: CATSRGEGGGYGYTF. The chain uses TRBV15 and TRBJ1-2; no firm D call. Per the germline V gene, CDR1 is LNHNV and CDR2 is YYDKDF (reference sequence). The CDR3 loop spans 15 amino acids. With 5 bases removed from V and 4 bases from J, the gap between germline ends came to 17 bases.

The chain is built from TRBV5-1 and TRBJ2-1, with 15 bases that match TRBD2. V shed 2 bases and J 4 bases; nucleotides not matched to a gene: 4. CDR1 is SGHRS, CDR2 YFSETQ, per germline. CDR3 length equals 17 residues. The chain's CDR3 is CASSFGLAGGFYNEQFF. In DNA form, the CDR3 reads TGCGCCAGCAGCTTCGGACTAGCGGGGGGGTTTTACAATGAGCAGTTCTTC.

Only a few counts were recorded for this clonotype. The chain is built from TRBV23-1 and TRBJ1-2, with D possibly TRBD1 on 6 matching bases. TRBV23-1 falls under the ORF class, with uncertain function. With 6 bases removed from V and 0 bases from J, the gap between germline ends came to 17 bases. This CDR3 spans 16 amino acids. CDR3 sequence (DNA): TGCGCCAGCAGGCAGATCCGGGACAAACCTAACTATGGCTACACCTTC. Amino acids: CASRQIRDKPNYGYTF.